The clone carrying this T cell receptor (beta chain) was recorded at least ten times. Trimming removed 3 bases at V and 0 bases at J, with 12 bases between. The germline V gene has CDR1 LNHNV and CDR2 YYDKDF (reference sequence). The CDR3 has 16 amino acids. This specimen belongs to a study of shared clonotypes between healthy human individuals. CD45RA-negative memory and CD45RA+ naive subsets were split from the CD4+ cells. A roughly 220 ng quantity of DNA, 25,000 to 35,000 T cell genomes, went into the sorted-subset replicate PCRs. Profiling relied on immunoSEQ multiplex PCR, and the TCRdb table lists in-frame clones only, not all of them. Among over 150,000 clones listed, over 50% were seen once.

The source of this sequence is a young man in good health. The sequenced sample was memory CD4+ T cells sorted from blood. Subset described: CD45RA-negative fraction. The V gene is TRBV15, the J gene TRBJ2-4; D uncertain. The CDR3 reads CATSSGPGLAKNIQYF. CDR3 nucleotides: TGTGCCACCAGCAGCGGCCCAGGTTTAGCCAAAAACATTCAGTACTTC.